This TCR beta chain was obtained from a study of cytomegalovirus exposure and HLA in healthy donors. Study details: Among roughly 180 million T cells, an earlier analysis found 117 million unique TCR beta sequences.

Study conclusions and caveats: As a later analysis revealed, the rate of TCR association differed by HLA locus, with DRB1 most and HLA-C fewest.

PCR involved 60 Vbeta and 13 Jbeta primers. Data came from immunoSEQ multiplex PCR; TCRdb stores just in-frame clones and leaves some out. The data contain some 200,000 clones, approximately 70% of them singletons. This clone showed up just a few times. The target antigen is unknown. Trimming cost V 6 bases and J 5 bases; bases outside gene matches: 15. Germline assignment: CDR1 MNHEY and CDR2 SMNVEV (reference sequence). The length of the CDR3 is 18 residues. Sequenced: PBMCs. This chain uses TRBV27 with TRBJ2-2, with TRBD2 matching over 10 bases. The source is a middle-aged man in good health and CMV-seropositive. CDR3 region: CASRIFPTSGAWTGELFF. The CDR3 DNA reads TGTGCCAGCAGGATCTTTCCAACTAGCGGGGCCTGGACCGGGGAGCTGTTTTTT.